The 29 T cell receptor beta chains below all came from one sample that was sequenced in a study of T cells in localized non-small cell lung cancer. Assay used: immunoSEQ multiplex PCR; TCRdb lists only in-frame clones, some missing. There are tens of thousands of clones in the sample; around 81% occur only once, and roughly 6.6% lies in the top ten. Material: peripheral blood mononuclear cells, obtained before any cancer treatment. These receptors were obtained from a male donor older than 55 with stage II lung adenocarcinoma.

The chain recombines TRBV11-2 with TRBJ2-5; tentative D call: TRBD2 (6 bases). The V gene's germline CDR1 is SGHAT and CDR2 FQNNGV. V was cut by 5 bases and J by 5 bases, with 15 bases left in between. The CDR3 length is 14 residues. The CDR3 sequence: CASSRGIGRETQYF. The CDR3 nucleotides read TGTGCCAGCAGCCGTGGAATAGGGAGGGAGACCCAGTACTTC.

The rearrangement uses TRBV6-5 and TRBJ2-7; the D call may be TRBD1 or TRBD2 (5 bases each). The germline V gene encodes CDR1 MNHEY and CDR2 SVGAGI. V was trimmed by 8 bases and J by 7 bases, leaving 15 bases between them. This CDR3 contains 12 residues. The CDR3 reads CASYRDLREQYF. The DNA of the CDR3 is TGTGCCAGCTACCGGGACCTCCGGGAGCAGTACTTC.

This clone was seen only a few times. The V and J genes are TRBV25-1 and TRBJ1-4; D is perhaps TRBD1 (5 bases). Trimming pared 3 bases from V and 8 bases from J, leaving 16 bases between. The CDR3 loop spans 15 amino acids. Per germline, CDR1 MGHDK and CDR2 SYGVNS. The DNA of the CDR3 is TGTGCCAGCAGTGATAAGGCAGGGAGGGAAGAAAAACTGTTTTTT. The encoded protein is CASSDKAGREEKLFF.

This sequence joins TRBV7-2 and TRBJ2-1; no reliable D call. This CDR3 is 14 amino acids long. In germline, CDR1 is SGHTA, CDR2 FQGNSA. The germline V and J ends were trimmed by 4 bases and 4 bases, with 11 bases remaining between them. The chain's CDR3 is CASSSSLGYNEQFF. In DNA, the CDR3 is TGTGCCAGCAGCTCCAGCCTAGGGTACAATGAGCAGTTCTTC.

This chain uses TRBV28 with TRBJ1-2; 12 bases fit TRBD1. This CDR3 contains 15 residues. CDR1 and CDR2 (germline): MDHEN, SYDVKM. With V trimmed by 11 bases and J by 7 bases, 14 bases remained unmatched. The CDR3 region has the DNA TGTGCCGCAGCGGGACAGGGGGCGAGAGGGGGTGGCTACACCTTC. Amino acid sequence: CAAAGQGARGGGYTF.

The rearrangement joins TRBV19 to TRBJ2-7; D is ambiguous. V was shortened by 5 bases and J by 5 bases, with 7 bases between the two germline ends. Germline V lookup: CDR1 LNHDA, CDR2 SQIVND (reference sequence). The CDR3 has 11 amino acids. The CDR3 protein is CASSFHNEQYF. The DNA for the CDR3 is TGTGCCAGTAGTTTTCATAACGAGCAGTACTTC.

Here the CDR3 DNA reads TGTGCCAGCAGTTCGAGGGACAGGGAGATCAATGAGCAGTTCTTC. It specifies CASSSRDREINEQFF. V gene TRBV27 combines with J gene TRBJ2-1; 9 bases line up with TRBD1. CDR1 and CDR2 from the germline V gene are MNHEY and SMNVEV (reference sequence). J lost 6 bases, V lost 4 bases, and 7 bases had no gene match. The CDR3 length is 15 residues.

The CDR3 DNA is TGCGCCAGCAGCCCTAGTGGCGGGAGGAACACTGAAGCTTTCTTT. Protein sequence: CASSPSGGRNTEAFF. The chain uses TRBV5-1 and TRBJ1-1; D is unclear. CDR3 length: 15 residues. V gave up 4 bases and J gave up 1 base, with 14 bases separating them. CDR1 SGHRS and CDR2 YFSETQ come from the germline V gene. The full variable domain, in which reference TRBV5-1 and TRBJ1-1 provide the parts outside the CDR3, is KAGVTQTPRYLIKTRGQQVTLSCSPISGHRSVSWYQQTPGQGLQFLFEYFSETQRNKGNFPGRFSGRQFSNSRSEMNVSTLELGDSALYLCASSPSGGRNTEAFFGQGTRLTVV.

This clone was observed a handful of times. The V call is TRBV27, the J call TRBJ2-7, with a weak D call TRBD1 (6 bases). The V and J ends lost 6 bases and 6 bases respectively, with 12 bases between them. CDR3 length: 12 residues. The germline V gene has CDR1 MNHEY and CDR2 SMNVEV (reference sequence). The CDR3 nucleotides are TGTGCCAGCAGCCCGAGCAGGGGCGAGCAGTACTTC. Translation gives CASSPSRGEQYF.

This clone has only a few counts. CDR3 in DNA: TGTGCCAGCCGGGACAGGGGGGACTTGACCCAGTACTTC. It is translated as CASRDRGDLTQYF. The V gene is TRBV19, the J gene TRBJ2-5, with 11 bases that match TRBD1. The length of the CDR3 is 13 residues. CDR1 LNHDA and CDR2 SQIVND come from the germline V gene (reference sequence). The trim removed 9 bases at V and 7 bases at J, leaving 7 bases unmatched.

The chain is built from TRBV29-1 and TRBJ2-7; either TRBD1 or TRBD2 may fit D (6 bases each). This CDR3 has 14 residues. The germline V gene has CDR1 SQVTM and CDR2 ANQGSEA. Trimming stripped 7 bases from V and 4 bases from J, with 20 bases between. The DNA of the CDR3 is TGCAGCGCCGGGTCAGGGGAGGTGGATTACGAGCAGTACTTC. Translation: CSAGSGEVDYEQYF.

The rearrangement links TRBV11-2 to TRBJ1-3; maybe TRBD1 (6 bases). Germline CDR1 reads SGHAT; CDR2 reads FQNNGV. Trimming took 8 bases from V and 1 from J, leaving 12 bases between them. CDR3 length equals 14 residues. The CDR3 here is CASSRGGSGNTIYF. CDR3 bases: TGTGCCAGCTCCAGGGGAGGGTCTGGAAACACCATATATTTT.

The chain combines TRBV7-9 with TRBJ2-1, with 7 nucleotides matching TRBD2. V lost 5 bases, J lost 7 bases, and 14 bases stayed unmatched. The CDR3 sequence is 16 residues long. Germline loops: CDR1 SEHNR, CDR2 FQNEAQ (reference sequence). The CDR3 here is CASSPRLALEFNEQFF. The CDR3 nucleotides read TGTGCCAGCAGCCCGCGACTAGCCCTGGAGTTTAATGAGCAGTTCTTC.

The count of this clone is one. The V call is TRBV28, the J call TRBJ2-1; 13 bases match TRBD2. The CDR3 has 17 residues. Germline lookup yields CDR1 MDHEN and CDR2 SYDVKM. The V segment lost 3 bases and the J segment 5 bases; nucleotides outside the gene matches: 7. In nucleotides, the CDR3 is TGTGCCAGCAGTTTCATCTCACTAGCGGGAGGGAACAATGAGCAGTTCTTC. Its protein product is CASSFISLAGGNNEQFF.

The chain has TRBV5-1 and TRBJ2-6, with D unclear. Trimming removed 0 bases from V and 4 bases from J, with 8 bases in between. Looked up from germline, CDR1 is SGHRS and CDR2 is YFSETQ. CDR3 length equals 15 residues. CDR3 DNA sequence: TGCGCCAGCAGCTTGGGGGGAACCGGGGCCAACGTCCTGACTTTC. It yields the protein CASSLGGTGANVLTF.

The chain uses TRBV28 and TRBJ2-7; possibly TRBD1 for D (6 bases). V was cut by 3 bases and J by 2 bases, with 11 bases left in between. Germline V gives CDR1 MDHEN, CDR2 SYDVKM. This CDR3 has 14 residues. CDR3 region: CASSFQGLPYEQYF. CDR3 nucleotides: TGTGCCAGCAGTTTCCAGGGGCTTCCCTACGAGCAGTACTTC.

The chain couples TRBV7-9 to TRBJ2-1, with 15 bases identical to TRBD2. Germline V gene sequence: CDR1 SEHNR, CDR2 FQNEAQ (reference sequence). V lost 5 bases, J lost 7 bases, and 15 bases stayed unmatched. CDR3 length: 19 amino acids. The CDR3 loop reads CASSRTSGRASAVTNEQFF. The CDR3 coding sequence is TGTGCCAGCAGCCGGACTAGCGGGAGGGCCTCCGCCGTGACTAATGAGCAGTTCTTC.

The V and J genes are TRBV6-1 and TRBJ1-2; D ambiguous. Trimming cost V 6 bases and J 8 bases, with 10 bases left between them. From germline, CDR1 is MNHNS and CDR2 SASEGT. The CDR3 contains 11 residues. CDR3 loop: CASSETWGYTF. For the CDR3, the DNA is TGTGCCAGCAGCGAAACCTGGGGCTACACCTTC.

The gene calls are TRBV4-1 and TRBJ2-6, with D hard to call. The germline V and J ends were trimmed by 1 base and 4 bases, with 11 bases remaining between them. Germline CDR1 is MGHRA and CDR2 is YSYEKL. The CDR3 runs to 16 residues. This CDR3 is CASSQVGGAGANVLTF. CDR3 coding DNA: TGCGCCAGCAGCCAAGTAGGTGGCGCCGGGGCCAACGTCCTGACTTTC.

This clone occurred once. The chain carries TRBV6-6 and TRBJ2-6, with a possible D match to TRBD1 (5 bases). The CDR3 consists of 16 residues. Trimming shortened V by 6 bases and J by 2 bases, and 14 bases separated the two germline ends. Germline values: CDR1 MNHNY, CDR2 SVGAGI (reference sequence). The CDR3 bases are TGTGCCAGCAGACTTGACAGTAGGACTGGGGCCAACGTCCTGACTTTC. This encodes CASRLDSRTGANVLTF.

The chain links TRBV28 to TRBJ1-1, with TRBD1 as a possible D gene (5 bases). This CDR3 has 12 residues. Germline assignment: CDR1 MDHEN and CDR2 SYDVKM. V was trimmed by 7 bases and J by 4 bases, leaving 10 bases between them. DNA for the CDR3: TGTGCCAGCATATCAGGGTCCACTGAAGCTTTCTTT. Amino acids: CASISGSTEAFF.

The V gene is TRBV6-5, the J gene TRBJ2-5; 7 bases align to TRBD1. The germline V gene has CDR1 MNHEY and CDR2 SVGAGI. This CDR3 comprises 15 residues. The trim removed 6 bases at V and 5 bases at J, leaving 12 bases unmatched. The CDR3 loop reads CASRRRQGTRETQYF. The CDR3 region has the DNA TGTGCCAGCAGGCGGAGACAGGGAACCAGGGAGACCCAGTACTTC.

In DNA, the CDR3 is TGTGCCAGCAGTATAGGCTATGGCTACACCTTC. Translated, it gives CASSIGYGYTF. The gene calls are TRBV6-6 and TRBJ1-2; no reliable D call. The length of the CDR3 is 11 residues. V was clipped by 5 bases and J by 4 bases, with 5 bases between them. Germline-derived CDR1 and CDR2 are MNHNY and SVGAGI (reference sequence).

The V call is TRBV7-8, the J call TRBJ2-1, with 8 bases lining up with TRBD2. Germline trimming cut 2 bases from V and 7 bases from J; bases unmatched to any gene: 10. The CDR3 spans 16 residues. CDR1 is SGHVS, CDR2 FQNEAQ, per germline. CDR3 DNA sequence: TGTGCCAGCAGCTTACCGGGGGGGAATAGCGGGAATGAGCAGTTCTTC. Amino acid sequence: CASSLPGGNSGNEQFF.

V and J are TRBV5-4 and TRBJ2-1; TRBD1 matches at 8 bases. This CDR3 region has 15 residues. The germline V gene encodes CDR1 SGHNT and CDR2 YYREEE (reference sequence). V shed 4 bases, J shed 4 bases, and the junction held 7 bases outside the gene matches. The CDR3, as DNA: TGTGCCAGCAGCGTAGACAGGGGACAATACAATGAGCAGTTCTTC. This gives the protein CASSVDRGQYNEQFF.

The CDR3 loop is CASAGQANQPQHF. Written as DNA, the CDR3 is TGTGCCAGCGCCGGGCAGGCGAATCAGCCCCAGCATTTT. This sequence joins TRBV2 and TRBJ1-5, with D hard to call. This CDR3 is built from 13 residues. Trimming stripped 8 bases from V and 4 bases from J, with 12 bases between. The germline V gene encodes CDR1 SNHLY and CDR2 FYNNEI.

The chain couples TRBV7-8 to TRBJ2-7; 9 bases match TRBD1. Germline loops: CDR1 SGHVS, CDR2 FQNEAQ. V gave up 5 bases and J gave up 7 bases; unmatched junction bases: 6. CDR3 length: 13 amino acids. CDR3 nucleotide sequence: TGTGCCAGCAGCAAACAGGGGGCGCTTGAGCAGTACTTC. Residues: CASSKQGALEQYF.

The chain links TRBV6-6 to TRBJ1-2; a weak D match, TRBD1 (5 bases). V was clipped by 5 bases and J by 7 bases, with 11 bases between them. The germline V gene has CDR1 MNHNY and CDR2 SVGAGI (reference sequence). The CDR3 totals 12 residues. The CDR3 nucleotides are TGTGCCAGCAGTCTTATTAGGGGTGGCTACACCTTC. Its protein is CASSLIRGGYTF.

The chain employs TRBV7-8 and TRBJ1-1, with 7 nucleotides matching TRBD1. Losses at the gene ends were 3 bases for V and 1 base for J; bases not matched to a gene: 2. The CDR3 covers 14 residues. Looked up from germline, CDR1 is SGHVS and CDR2 is FQNEAQ. CDR3 in amino acids: CASSLGQTNTEAFF. In nucleotides, the CDR3 is TGTGCCAGCAGCTTGGGACAGACGAACACTGAAGCTTTCTTT.